A single sample is the source of the 5 T cell receptor beta chains below, sequenced in a study of cytomegalovirus exposure and HLA in healthy donors. Profiling relied on immunoSEQ multiplex PCR, and the TCRdb table lists in-frame clones only, not all of them. The sample holds fewer than 300,000 clones; 70% to 90% are singletons and the top ten take about 0.9%. Sequenced material: PBMCs. The receptor set was obtained from a woman younger than 30 in good health and CMV-seronegative.

This CDR3 reads CASSSGQGHYEQYF. DNA of the CDR3: TGTGCCAGCAGCTCGGGACAGGGGCACTACGAGCAGTACTTC. The chain carries TRBV7-9 and TRBJ2-7, with TRBD1 identical over 10 bases. In germline, CDR1 is SEHNR, CDR2 FQNEAQ (reference sequence). The CDR3 has 14 residues. The ends lost 4 bases at V and 3 bases at J; junction bases unmatched: 3.

The table lists this clone with a few counts. The chain employs TRBV27 and TRBJ1-6; TRBD1 matches at 9 bases. The CDR3 consists of 14 residues. From germline, CDR1 is MNHEY and CDR2 SMNVEV (reference sequence). The V gene end was trimmed by 4 bases and the J gene end by 9 bases; junction bases not matched to a gene: 4. In DNA, the CDR3 is TGTGCCAGCAGTTCTGGGGACAGGGTTTCACCCCTCCACTTT. As protein: CASSSGDRVSPLHF.

The chain carries TRBV18 and TRBJ1-5; 7 bases map to TRBD1. V trimming: 3 bases; J trimming: 6 bases; junction bases outside the gene matches: 5. Germline CDR1 reads KGHSH; CDR2 reads LQKENI. This CDR3 contains 14 residues. DNA of the CDR3: TGTGCCAGCTCACCGATGACAGGGAGTCAGCCCCAGCATTTT. Protein product: CASSPMTGSQPQHF. Together with reference TRBV18 and TRBJ1-5, the CDR3 gives the full variable domain: NAGVMQNPRHLVRRRGQEARLRCSPMKGHSHVYWYRQLPEEGLKFMVYLQKENIIDESGMPKERFSAEFPKEGPSILRIQQVVRGDSAAYFCASSPMTGSQPQHFGDGTRLSIL.

The V and J genes are TRBV5-8 and TRBJ2-7; 9 bases align to TRBD1. This CDR3 has 13 amino acids. Germline V gene sequence: CDR1 SGHTS, CDR2 YDEGEE. V shed 2 bases, J shed 6 bases, and the junction held 3 bases outside the gene matches. CDR3 protein: CASSFGTGSEQYF. Written as DNA, the CDR3 is TGTGCCAGCAGCTTCGGGACAGGGAGCGAGCAGTACTTC.

This clone occurred once. This chain links TRBV6-5 with TRBJ2-1; a weak D match, TRBD2 (6 bases). Germline CDR1 is MNHEY and CDR2 is SVGAGI. Trimming removed 4 bases at V and 0 bases at J, with 7 bases between. The CDR3 is 14 residues long. CDR3 loop: CASSFSGSYNEQFF. The CDR3 DNA reads TGTGCCAGCAGTTTTAGCGGCTCCTACAATGAGCAGTTCTTC.